The 14 T cell receptor beta chains listed next were all sequenced from one sample in a study of blood T cells in healthy people across ages. Primed by a sample-barcoded 5' primer and a J-beta primer mix, a second PCR proceeded for about 7 to 12 cycles. TCRdb re-derived calls from the 5' RACE reads in MiXCR, one entry per CDR3 protein. The sample consists of some 710,000 distinct CDR3 sequences, about 20% of them appearing once. Sequences were obtained from blood. All receptors derive from a man between 65 and 85 years old in good health.

This chain uses TRBV6-5 with TRBJ2-3, with 9 nucleotides matching TRBD1. V trimming: 5 bases; J trimming: 4 bases; junction bases outside the gene matches: 4. Germline CDR1 reads MNHEY; CDR2 reads SVGAGI. This CDR3 is 14 amino acids long. CDR3 in amino acids: CASSPWDRADTQYF. CDR3 DNA: TGTGCCAGCAGTCCCTGGGACAGGGCAGATACGCAGTATTTT.

The chain joins TRBV29-1 to TRBJ1-1; 7 bases line up with TRBD1. The CDR3 is 12 amino acids. V lost 3 bases, J lost 7 bases, and 5 bases stayed unmatched. Germline-derived CDR1 and CDR2 are SQVTM and ANQGSEA. CDR3 nucleotides: TGCAGCGTTGAGAGGGGGCAGGGTGAAGCTTTCTTT. It encodes CSVERGQGEAFF.

The chain is built from TRBV5-1 and TRBJ1-4; 10 bases line up with TRBD1. This CDR3 has 14 amino acids. From germline, CDR1 is SGHRS and CDR2 YFSETQ. V lost 4 bases, J lost 7 bases, and 4 bases stayed unmatched. CDR3 residues: CASSTGQGREKLFF. DNA of the CDR3: TGCGCCAGCAGCACGGGACAGGGGCGTGAAAAACTGTTTTTT.

The chain uses TRBV18 and TRBJ1-1; D unclear. Germline V gene lookup returns CDR1 KGHSH and CDR2 LQKENI. The germline V and J ends were trimmed by 1 base and 1 base, with 10 bases remaining between them. The CDR3 consists of 15 residues. CDR3 loop: CASSPRGSENTEAFF. CDR3 in DNA: TGTGCCAGCTCACCACGCGGGTCAGAGAACACTGAAGCTTTCTTT.

This clonotype was detected only a few times. This chain connects TRBV25-1 to TRBJ2-5; TRBD2 matches 9 bases. Gene TRBJ2-7 matches the end of the DNA better, so the J call may be wrong. The CDR3 totals 15 residues. Germline loops: CDR1 MGHDK, CDR2 SYGVNS. CDR3 protein: CASSDGLATSYEQYV. The CDR3 region has the DNA TGTGCCAGCAGTGATGGACTAGCGACCTCCTACGAGCAGTACGTC.

This clonotype has only a few counts. The rearrangement links TRBV10-2 to TRBJ1-1, with D uncertain. V was cut by 8 bases and J by 2 bases, with 6 bases left in between. The length of the CDR3 is 11 residues. CDR1 is WSHSY and CDR2 is SAAADI in the germline V gene. The CDR3 sequence: CASGDNTEAFF. CDR3 sequence (DNA): TGCGCCAGCGGAGACAACACTGAAGCTTTCTTT.

The gene calls are TRBV20-1 and TRBJ2-3, with TRBD1 matching over 8 bases. CDR1 is DFQATT and CDR2 is SNEGSKA in the germline V gene (reference sequence). V lost 6 bases, J lost 4 bases, and 9 bases stayed unmatched. There are 14 residues in the CDR3. CDR3 nucleotide sequence: TGCAGTGCACCCAGGGACAGGCCTCCAGATACGCAGTATTTT. Translating it yields CSAPRDRPPDTQYF.

The chain employs TRBV30 and TRBJ1-5; D is uncertain. Germline CDR1 is GTSNPN and CDR2 is SVGIG (reference sequence). This CDR3 contains 13 residues. Trimming removed 1 base at V and 4 bases at J, with 8 bases between. The CDR3 DNA reads TGTGCCTGGAGTGGGTCTGGAAATCAGCCCCAGCATTTT. It translates to CAWSGSGNQPQHF.

The table lists this clonotype with a few counts. The V call is TRBV5-5, the J call TRBJ2-3, with unresolved D. The CDR3 runs to 17 residues. Trimming left V 4 bases short and J 0 bases short, with 18 bases between. Germline assignment: CDR1 SGHKS and CDR2 YYEKEE (reference sequence). CDR3 loop: CASSRVFPGPSTDTQYF. In DNA form, the CDR3 reads TGTGCCAGCAGCCGTGTCTTCCCGGGCCCGAGCACAGATACGCAGTATTTT.

This clonotype has just a few counts. The genes are TRBV5-1 and TRBJ2-4; D may be TRBD1 (6 bases). This CDR3 contains 16 residues. With 1 base removed from V and 6 bases from J, the gap between germline ends came to 17 bases. CDR1 and CDR2 from the germline V gene are SGHRS and YFSETQ. The CDR3 DNA sequence: TGCGCCAGCAGCTTGTCCCCCACAGGGCGGAGAAACATTCAGTACTTC. As protein: CASSLSPTGRRNIQYF. Filled out from reference TRBV5-1 and TRBJ2-4, the complete variable domain reads KAGVTQTPRYLIKTRGQQVTLSCSPISGHRSVSWYQQTPGQGLQFLFEYFSETQRNKGNFPGRFSGRQFSNSRSEMNVSTLELGDSALYLCASSLSPTGRRNIQYFGAGTRLSVL.

The chain couples TRBV11-2 to TRBJ2-7; TRBD1 aligns across 7 bases. The CDR3 is made up of 12 amino acids. The J segment lost 7 bases and the V segment lost 3 bases, leaving 3 bases of the junction unmatched. Germline CDR1 SGHAT, CDR2 FQNNGV. CDR3 residues: CASSFTGVEQYF. DNA for the CDR3: TGTGCCAGCAGCTTTACAGGGGTTGAGCAGTACTTC.

The chain uses TRBV6-2 or TRBV6-3 and TRBJ2-3, with TRBD2 identical over 11 bases. Germline lookup yields CDR1 MNHEY and CDR2 SVGEGT. The J segment lost 11 bases and the V segment lost 6 bases, leaving 13 bases of the junction unmatched. This CDR3 has 15 residues. Here the CDR3 reads CASRTTGTSGLQQYF. The CDR3 nucleotides read TGTGCCAGCAGAACGACCGGGACTAGCGGCTTACAGCAGTATTTT.

The chain has TRBV10-2 and TRBJ2-7; 7 nucleotides agree with TRBD1. J gave up 3 bases and V 3 bases, and 2 bases lay outside the gene matches. Germline V gene data show CDR1 as WSHSY and CDR2 as SAAADI. The length of the CDR3 is 13 residues. CDR3 DNA: TGCGCCAGCAGTGAAGGGACAGACTACGAGCAGTACTTC. Its protein is CASSEGTDYEQYF.

This clonotype was observed a few times. The CDR3 DNA sequence: TGTGCCAGCAGCCCCGGGACAGGCAATTTGGATACGCAGTATTTT. Protein sequence: CASSPGTGNLDTQYF. V is TRBV7-7 and J is TRBJ2-3, with 8 bases aligning to TRBD1. V was pared by 5 bases and J by 6 bases, with 10 bases of the junction left unmatched. From germline, CDR1 is SSHAT and CDR2 FNYEAQ (reference sequence). This CDR3 comprises 15 residues.